This TCR beta chain comes out of a study of T cells in Graves' hyperthyroidism and ophthalmopathy. Study background: Peripheral blood draws took place at initial diagnosis, ahead of any treatment.

Findings and limits, study-wide: Among thyroid clonotypes expanded above 0.001, most also appeared in blood. Model output signaled ophthalmopathy a median around 5.9 months ahead of onset.

This clonotype was picked up many times. Its antigen is undetermined. The cohort's ophthalmopathy patients, a group with duration under 3 months, had a Clinical Activity Score of at least 3 and a NOSPECS grade of at least 4. Amplification of TCR beta CDR3 regions was performed using RNA transcripts as template. HTBI primers were the set used in a first-round RT-PCR of the TCR CDR3. Using its own MiXCR run on the multiplex PCR reads, TCRdb lists one record per CDR3 protein. The sample lists hundreds of thousands of distinct CDR3 sequences, less than 20% seen once, with less than 40% in the top ten. Input material: blood. This receptor was obtained from a man over 45 with Graves' ophthalmopathy.

The CDR3 region is CACNRGPGEKLFF. The CDR3 DNA reads TGTGCCTGTAACAGGGGGCCCGGTGAAAAACTGTTTTTT. The chain uses TRBV30 and TRBJ1-4; 9 nucleotides line up with TRBD1. Germline V lookup: CDR1 GTSNPN, CDR2 SVGIG (reference sequence). Trimming removed 6 bases from V and 7 bases from J; junction bases left unmatched: 6. There are 13 residues in the CDR3.